The 25 T cell receptor beta chains below come from one sample, sequenced in a study of beta chain features in type 1 diabetes. Isolated RNA was reverse transcribed in full, so expressed TCRB transcripts were sequenced. Using immunoSEQ multiplex PCR, the repertoire was profiled, and TCRdb retains in-frame clones only, with some absent. This table has about 210,000 clones, roughly 11% appearing once. The specimen was central memory CD4+ T cells from blood. The source is a young man in good health.

The chain is built from TRBV30 and TRBJ2-5, with 7 bases lining up with TRBD1. The trim removed 5 bases at V and 7 bases at J, leaving 7 bases unmatched. From germline, CDR1 is GTSNPN and CDR2 SVGIG (reference sequence). This CDR3 has 12 residues. The CDR3 DNA reads TGTGCCTGGCTCACAGGGGCCGGGACCCAGTACTTC. This codes for CAWLTGAGTQYF.

The chain is built from TRBV7-9 and TRBJ2-7; TRBD1 or TRBD2 may be the D gene (5 bases each). Germline-derived CDR1 and CDR2 are SEHNR and FQNEAQ (reference sequence). This CDR3 has 16 amino acids. V was trimmed by 5 bases and J by 4 bases, leaving 21 bases between them. CDR3 region: CASSPSGAGFTYEQYF. The CDR3 DNA follows: TGTGCCAGCAGCCCCTCCGGGGCAGGGTTCACGTACGAGCAGTACTTC. The whole variable domain, remainder taken from reference TRBV7-9 and TRBJ2-7, is DTGVSQNPRHKITKRGQNVTFRCDPISEHNRLYWYRQTLGQGPEFLTYFQNEAQLEKSRLLSDRFSAERPKGSFSTLEIQRTEQGDSAMYLCASSPSGAGFTYEQYFGPGTRLTVT.

A few counts support this clone. The chain couples TRBV28 to TRBJ2-2; 7 nucleotides line up with TRBD1. The germline gives CDR1 MDHEN, CDR2 SYDVKM. CDR3 length equals 16 residues. Unmatched junction bases numbered 11, after V lost 5 bases and J lost 5 bases. In nucleotides, the CDR3 is TGTGCCAGCAGTCTCCGACAGGGTGTTAGGACCGGGGAGCTGTTTTTT. Protein: CASSLRQGVRTGELFF.

This clone turned up a few times. The CDR3, as DNA: TGTGCCAGCAGCTCAGGTCAGCTATACCTGGGAGATACGCAGTATTTT. Translation: CASSSGQLYLGDTQYF. The gene calls are TRBV7-2 and TRBJ2-3, with D unresolved. The CDR3 has 16 amino acids. Trimming left V 4 bases short and J 5 bases short, with 19 bases between. The germline CDR1 and CDR2 sequences are SGHTA and FQGNSA.

Only a few counts were recorded for this clone. This chain links TRBV10-3 with TRBJ2-7, with 8 bases identical to TRBD2. J was trimmed by 4 bases and V by 6 bases; bases with no gene match: 8. CDR1 is ENHRY, CDR2 SYGVKD, per germline. CDR3 length: 14 amino acids. Here the CDR3 DNA reads TGTGCCATCAGGCCCCCCACGGGAGGGTACGAGCAGTACTTC. Residues: CAIRPPTGGYEQYF.

This clone was seen repeatedly, ten times or more. The chain is built from TRBV30 and TRBJ1-1, with TRBD1 as a possible D gene (5 bases). V was pared by 2 bases and J by 7 bases, with 8 bases between. This CDR3 spans 11 amino acids. CDR1 and CDR2 from the germline V gene are GTSNPN and SVGIG (reference sequence). CDR3 loop: CAWSWGSEAFF. The CDR3 DNA follows: TGTGCCTGGAGTTGGGGGAGTGAAGCTTTCTTT.

The J gene is TRBJ2-3, the V gene TRBV7-9; TRBD2 aligns across 7 bases. Trimming removed 5 bases from V and 4 bases from J; junction bases left unmatched: 12. The CDR3 extends over 16 amino acids. The germline V gene encodes CDR1 SEHNR and CDR2 FQNEAQ (reference sequence). For the CDR3, the DNA is TGTGCCAGCAGCCCCCAATGGGCGGGAGTTGCAGATACGCAGTATTTT. It is translated as CASSPQWAGVADTQYF.

A few counts support this clone. The genes are TRBV4-1 and TRBJ1-3; the D gene is possibly TRBD1 (5 bases). Germline-derived CDR1 and CDR2 are MGHRA and YSYEKL. V was cut by 4 bases and J by 4 bases, with 11 bases left in between. CDR3 length equals 14 residues. CDR3 in amino acids: CASSLHRLGNTIYF. CDR3 bases: TGCGCCAGCAGCCTCCACAGGTTGGGAAACACCATATATTTT.

This chain joins TRBV7-2 and TRBJ2-2; weak D call: TRBD1 (6 bases). CDR1 and CDR2 (germline): SGHTA, FQGNSA. The CDR3 is 14 residues long. The V gene lost 5 bases and the J gene lost 3 bases, with 10 bases spanning the gap. The CDR3 here is CASSNRAYTGELFF. The CDR3 nucleotides are TGTGCCAGCAGCAACAGGGCCTACACCGGGGAGCTGTTTTTT. Together with reference TRBV7-2 and TRBJ2-2, the CDR3 gives the full variable domain: GAGVSQSPSNKVTEKGKDVELRCDPISGHTALYWYRQSLGQGLEFLIYFQGNSAPDKSGLPSDRFSAERTGGSVSTLTIQRTQQEDSAVYLCASSNRAYTGELFFGEGSRLTVL.

This clone was counted between two and nine times. The chain has TRBV25-1 and TRBJ2-2; D is ambiguous. Trimming removed 5 bases at V and 8 bases at J, with 12 bases between. This CDR3 is built from 13 residues. The V gene's germline CDR1 is MGHDK and CDR2 SYGVNS. CDR3 protein: CASSLSLAGELFF. In DNA, the CDR3 is TGTGCCAGCAGTCTCTCCCTGGCTGGGGAGCTGTTTTTT.

This clone was picked up a small number of times. The chain links TRBV30 to TRBJ2-6; 7 positions match TRBD1. Trimming removed 3 bases from V and 2 bases from J; junction bases left unmatched: 1. The CDR3 has 14 amino acids. Germline assignment: CDR1 GTSNPN and CDR2 SVGIG (reference sequence). CDR3 region: CAWSQGAGANVLTF. The CDR3, as DNA: TGTGCCTGGAGCCAGGGGGCTGGGGCCAACGTCCTGACTTTC.

This clone has only a few counts. The chain has TRBV5-1 and TRBJ2-7, with 7 bases matching TRBD2. V gave up 0 bases and J gave up 0 bases; unmatched junction bases: 6. CDR1 is SGHRS, CDR2 YFSETQ, per germline. This CDR3 has 16 amino acids. Written as DNA, the CDR3 is TGCGCCAGCAGCTTGGATAGCGGCGGGAGCTCCTACGAGCAGTACTTC. Protein: CASSLDSGGSSYEQYF. The whole variable domain, remainder taken from reference TRBV5-1 and TRBJ2-7, is KAGVTQTPRYLIKTRGQQVTLSCSPISGHRSVSWYQQTPGQGLQFLFEYFSETQRNKGNFPGRFSGRQFSNSRSEMNVSTLELGDSALYLCASSLDSGGSSYEQYFGPGTRLTVT.

This sequence joins TRBV28 and TRBJ2-3; 10 bases fit TRBD1. Germline-derived CDR1 and CDR2 are MDHEN and SYDVKM. J was trimmed by 3 bases and V by 5 bases; bases with no gene match: 8. This CDR3 has 16 amino acids. CDR3 bases: TGTGCCAGCAGTCTTATTCCGGGACAGGGGACAGATACGCAGTATTTT. Translation gives CASSLIPGQGTDTQYF.

There are a few counts of this clone. V is TRBV30 and J is TRBJ1-1; 8 positions match TRBD1. Looked up from germline, CDR1 is GTSNPN and CDR2 is SVGIG (reference sequence). This CDR3 comprises 12 residues. The ends lost 3 bases at V and 4 bases at J; junction bases unmatched: 1. The CDR3, as DNA: TGTGCCTGGAGGGACAGGGCCACTGAAGCTTTCTTT. This translates into CAWRDRATEAFF.

This clone turned up a few times. The chain joins TRBV5-1 to TRBJ2-1; D not resolved. Germline V gene data show CDR1 as SGHRS and CDR2 as YFSETQ. V lost 4 bases and J 7 bases, leaving 15 bases between the germline ends. The length of the CDR3 is 14 residues. DNA of the CDR3: TGCGCCAGCAGCCCCACGACTCAGAGAAATGAGCAGTTCTTC. Protein sequence: CASSPTTQRNEQFF. The full variable domain, its missing parts supplied by reference TRBV5-1 and TRBJ2-1, is KAGVTQTPRYLIKTRGQQVTLSCSPISGHRSVSWYQQTPGQGLQFLFEYFSETQRNKGNFPGRFSGRQFSNSRSEMNVSTLELGDSALYLCASSPTTQRNEQFFGPGTRLTVL.

This clone was counted a few times. The chain uses TRBV9 and TRBJ2-7; 8 positions agree with TRBD1. Germline V lookup: CDR1 SGDLS, CDR2 YYNGEE. V lost 4 bases, J lost 2 bases, and 5 bases stayed unmatched. The CDR3 loop spans 14 amino acids. In DNA, the CDR3 is TGTGCCAGCAGCTCGGGACAGGCCGCCTACGAGCAGTACTTC. Its translation is CASSSGQAAYEQYF.

The CDR3 DNA sequence: TGTGCCAGCAGTCCACTTCAGTTCTTC. Translated, it gives CASSPLQFF. The chain is built from TRBV25-1 and TRBJ2-1; D remains unclear. The CDR3 is 9 amino acids. V lost 5 bases, J lost 13 bases, and 6 bases lay in between. CDR1 is MGHDK and CDR2 is SYGVNS in the germline V gene.

The table lists this clone with a few counts. The chain uses TRBV6-5 and TRBJ2-1; D gene unclear. V was cut by 4 bases and J by 8 bases, with 15 bases left in between. The CDR3 extends over 14 amino acids. The germline gives CDR1 MNHEY, CDR2 SVGAGI. The CDR3 DNA follows: TGTGCCAGCAGTTCCATGGGAAGTCGACATGAGCAGTTCTTC. It is translated as CASSSMGSRHEQFF.

This clone turned up a few times. The gene calls are TRBV15 and TRBJ2-7; possible D gene TRBD2, 5 bases. The CDR3 spans 16 residues. Germline V gives CDR1 LNHNV, CDR2 YYDKDF (reference sequence). V was pared by 1 base and J by 0 bases, with 13 bases between. The CDR3 here is CATSRGLGSYSYEQYF. CDR3 nucleotides: TGTGCCACCAGCAGAGGGTTAGGGAGCTACTCCTACGAGCAGTACTTC.

This clone was counted only a few times. DNA of the CDR3: TGTGCCAGCACCGCAAACGGGGGGGCCACAGATACGCAGTATTTT. Amino acid sequence: CASTANGGATDTQYF. The chain employs TRBV4-2 and TRBJ2-3; 8 nucleotides align to TRBD2. The CDR3 loop spans 15 amino acids. The trim removed 7 bases at V and 2 bases at J, leaving 8 bases unmatched. Germline V gives CDR1 LGHNA, CDR2 YNFKEQ.

This chain links TRBV18 with TRBJ2-1; D could derive from TRBD1 or TRBD2 (6 bases each). This CDR3 comprises 16 residues. The germline gives CDR1 KGHSH, CDR2 LQKENI. V lost 2 bases to trimming and J lost 3 bases, with 14 bases between them. Here the CDR3 reads CASSPGSGAGYNEQFF. DNA of the CDR3: TGTGCCAGCTCACCAGGATCGGGGGCTGGCTACAATGAGCAGTTCTTC.

This rearrangement joins TRBV5-1 to TRBJ2-1; D is undetermined. The ends were cut back, 0 bases at V and 5 bases at J, with 9 bases in the middle. The CDR3 covers 14 residues. Germline values: CDR1 SGHRS, CDR2 YFSETQ. The CDR3 is CASSLDPVNNEQFF. The CDR3 nucleotides are TGCGCCAGCAGCTTGGACCCCGTAAACAATGAGCAGTTCTTC.

CDR3 sequence (DNA): TGTGCCAGCACCCCAGGCGCTAGCGGGAGGCAGTTCTTC. Translating gives CASTPGASGRQFF. The genes are TRBV28 and TRBJ2-1; 10 bases line up with TRBD2. CDR3 length equals 13 residues. The J segment lost 12 bases and the V segment lost 7 bases, leaving 9 bases of the junction unmatched. CDR1 and CDR2 (germline): MDHEN, SYDVKM.

The chain recombines TRBV5-4 with TRBJ2-7; TRBD1 agrees at 7 bases. Germline values: CDR1 SGHNT, CDR2 YYREEE (reference sequence). V shed 3 bases and J 7 bases; nucleotides not matched to a gene: 10. This CDR3 has 14 residues. The chain's CDR3 is CASSSGTVLLEQYF. The CDR3 DNA sequence: TGTGCCAGCAGCTCCGGGACAGTACTGTTAGAGCAGTACTTC.

The table lists this clone with many counts. The rearrangement links TRBV19 to TRBJ2-1; 11 nucleotides align to TRBD2. J lost 1 base, V lost 4 bases, and 6 bases had no gene match. The CDR3 runs 17 residues. Germline loops: CDR1 LNHDA, CDR2 SQIVND (reference sequence). Here the CDR3 reads CASSKLLAGGSYNEQFF. CDR3 nucleotides: TGTGCCAGTAGTAAACTCCTAGCGGGAGGATCCTACAATGAGCAGTTCTTC.